Following are 25 T cell receptor beta chains from one sample sequenced in a study of T cell responses to AZD1222 COVID-19 vaccine. Sequencing was performed with immunoSEQ multiplex PCR; in TCRdb, only in-frame clones are kept and a portion is missing. Here the sample spans 95,000 to 100,000 clones, just over 90% being singletons. Sequenced here: peripheral blood, sampled on day 0 of AZD1222 vaccination. The receptor source for this set is an adult in good health.

This clone was seen once. The genes are TRBV4-1 and TRBJ1-2; 9 bases map to TRBD1. Germline V lookup: CDR1 MGHRA, CDR2 YSYEKL. This CDR3 contains 15 residues. V was pared by 5 bases and J by 1 base, with 5 bases of the junction left unmatched. CDR3 coding DNA: TGCGCCAGCAGCAGTTCGGGACAGGGTAACTATGGCTACACCTTC. Translated, it gives CASSSSGQGNYGYTF.

This chain uses TRBV5-1 with TRBJ1-4; unclear D gene. The CDR3 has 15 amino acids. Trimming shortened V by 4 bases and J by 3 bases, and 13 bases separated the two germline ends. The germline gives CDR1 SGHRS, CDR2 YFSETQ. In DNA, the CDR3 is TGCGCCAGCAGCCTAGGACGGAACTCTAATGAAAAACTGTTTTTT. Its protein product is CASSLGRNSNEKLFF.

The chain is built from TRBV27 and TRBJ1-1; no definite D call. Germline V gene sequence: CDR1 MNHEY, CDR2 SMNVEV (reference sequence). V lost 3 bases and J 1 base, leaving 6 bases between the germline ends. This CDR3 comprises 13 residues. CDR3 protein: CASSFQRNTEAFF. The CDR3 DNA reads as TGTGCCAGCAGTTTCCAAAGGAACACTGAAGCTTTCTTT.

The rearrangement links TRBV5-1 to TRBJ2-7, with D unresolved. V was pared by 4 bases and J by 9 bases, with 14 bases between. Looked up from germline, CDR1 is SGHRS and CDR2 is YFSETQ. This CDR3 is built from 12 residues. CDR3 coding DNA: TGCGCCAGCAGCCCGGCCGGTATGGGGCAGTACTTC. It translates to CASSPAGMGQYF.

There are a few counts of this clone. J is TRBJ1-1 and V is TRBV19, with D possibly matching TRBD1 (5 bases). Deletions cut 7 bases from V and 1 base from J, with 10 bases between. Germline V gene lookup returns CDR1 LNHDA and CDR2 SQIVND (reference sequence). The CDR3 sequence is 13 residues long. In DNA form, the CDR3 reads TGTGCCAGTACCCAGCAGGGGAACACTGAAGCTTTCTTT. This translates into CASTQQGNTEAFF.

This sequence joins TRBV5-1 and TRBJ2-5, with 8 positions matching TRBD2. CDR1 SGHRS and CDR2 YFSETQ come from the germline V gene. J gave up 1 base and V 6 bases, and 5 bases lay outside the gene matches. This CDR3 region has 14 residues. The CDR3 bases are TGCGCCAGCATGGAGGCGGGGGGCCAAGAGACCCAGTACTTC. It encodes CASMEAGGQETQYF. Together with reference TRBV5-1 and TRBJ2-5, the CDR3 gives the full variable domain: KAGVTQTPRYLIKTRGQQVTLSCSPISGHRSVSWYQQTPGQGLQFLFEYFSETQRNKGNFPGRFSGRQFSNSRSEMNVSTLELGDSALYLCASMEAGGQETQYFGPGTRLLVL.

The V and J genes are TRBV27 and TRBJ1-1, with 9 bases fitting TRBD1. Germline V gene data show CDR1 as MNHEY and CDR2 as SMNVEV (reference sequence). This CDR3 contains 15 residues. V lost 8 bases and J lost 5; bases outside the gene matches: 12. The CDR3 here is CASLPGGQGWTEAFF. CDR3 bases: TGTGCCAGCCTGCCTGGGGGACAGGGATGGACTGAAGCTTTCTTT.

The chain couples TRBV7-2 to TRBJ2-3; the match to TRBD2 covers 8 bases. Germline loops: CDR1 SGHTA, CDR2 FQGNSA. V trimming: 5 bases; J trimming: 5 bases; junction bases outside the gene matches: 9. The CDR3 has 15 amino acids. The CDR3 is CASSPAGRALDTQYF. CDR3 bases: TGTGCCAGCAGCCCTGCCGGGAGGGCCTTAGATACGCAGTATTTT.

V is TRBV15 and J is TRBJ1-3; D remains unclear. The CDR3 sequence is 16 residues long. V lost 0 bases, J lost 0 bases, and 9 bases lay in between. Germline CDR1 and CDR2: LNHNV and YYDKDF (reference sequence). CDR3 nucleotides: TGTGCCACCAGCAGAGATTGGGCGAGCTCTGGAAACACCATATATTTT. It specifies CATSRDWASSGNTIYF.

This chain joins TRBV4-2 and TRBJ1-6, with a weak D call TRBD1 (5 bases). The CDR3 runs 16 residues. Germline V gene lookup returns CDR1 LGHNA and CDR2 YNFKEQ. The ends were cut back, 0 bases at V and 7 bases at J, with 13 bases in the middle. The DNA of the CDR3 is TGTGCCAGCAGCCAAGATGTCCTCAGGGAGAATTCACCCCTCCACTTT. This sequence encodes CASSQDVLRENSPLHF.

The gene calls are TRBV23-1 and TRBJ2-7; D remains unclear. TRBV23-1 has ORF status, its function being uncertain. V gave up 1 base and J gave up 0 bases, with 19 bases separating them. The CDR3 covers 18 residues. The CDR3 region is CASSQWLQRRRISYEQYF. In DNA, the CDR3 is TGCGCCAGCAGTCAATGGTTGCAACGCAGACGAATCTCCTACGAGCAGTACTTC.

Written as DNA, the CDR3 is TGTGCCAGCAGTTTCCCCCGACTAGCGGGAGGTTACGAGCAGTACTTC. Translated, it gives CASSFPRLAGGYEQYF. The gene calls are TRBV27 and TRBJ2-7; 13 nucleotides align to TRBD2. The CDR3 consists of 16 residues. Germline CDR1 and CDR2: MNHEY and SMNVEV (reference sequence). After removal of 3 bases from V and 4 bases from J, the junction contained 6 bases not matched to a gene.

This chain joins TRBV9 and TRBJ2-1; TRBD2 aligns across 13 bases. This CDR3 has 15 residues. The trim removed 4 bases at V and 14 bases at J, leaving 12 bases unmatched. Germline V gives CDR1 SGDLS, CDR2 YYNGEE. CDR3 amino acids: CASSPGLAGVPPEFF. As DNA, the CDR3 is TGTGCCAGCAGCCCTGGACTAGCGGGAGTTCCGCCGGAGTTCTTC.

The gene calls are TRBV24-1 and TRBJ1-5; the D gene is possibly TRBD1 (6 bases). Trimming removed 4 bases at V and 7 bases at J, with 10 bases between. The CDR3 spans 13 residues. CDR1 and CDR2 (germline): KGHDR, SFDVKD. CDR3: CATSDLQGQPQHF. Here the CDR3 DNA reads TGTGCCACCAGTGACCTACAGGGCCAGCCCCAGCATTTT.

This chain uses TRBV7-3 with TRBJ2-1, with TRBD2 matching 7 bases. Trimming removed 5 bases from V and 4 bases from J; junction bases left unmatched: 5. The CDR3 totals 14 residues. Germline lookup yields CDR1 SGHTA and CDR2 FQGTGA. CDR3 sequence: CASSPSGGYNEQFF. CDR3 nucleotides: TGTGCCAGCAGCCCCTCCGGGGGGTACAATGAGCAGTTCTTC.

This sequence joins TRBV2 and TRBJ2-5, with D maybe TRBD1 (7 bases). CDR3 length: 14 amino acids. Germline CDR1 is SNHLY and CDR2 is FYNNEI. The V gene lost 2 bases and the J gene lost 4 bases, with 11 bases spanning the gap. The CDR3 loop is CASSESQGGETQYF. The CDR3 DNA follows: TGTGCCAGCAGTGAATCTCAGGGGGGAGAGACCCAGTACTTC.

This sequence joins TRBV19 and TRBJ2-7; D is unresolved. This CDR3 has 16 residues. V lost 3 bases to trimming and J lost 0 bases, with 15 bases between them. Germline lookup yields CDR1 LNHDA and CDR2 SQIVND (reference sequence). The CDR3 region has the DNA TGTGCCAGTAGTATCGGTGTTTTCGGAACCTCCTACGAGCAGTACTTC. This encodes CASSIGVFGTSYEQYF.

The chain carries TRBV5-1 and TRBJ2-7, with 8 bases lining up with TRBD1. Trimming at V came to 2 bases and at J to 5 bases, leaving 3 bases not matched to a gene. This CDR3 region has 13 residues. The germline V gene has CDR1 SGHRS and CDR2 YFSETQ. CDR3 DNA sequence: TGCGCCAGCAGCTTTCAGGGGGCGGACGAGCAGTACTTC. Translated, it gives CASSFQGADEQYF.

This clone appeared once. The CDR3 bases are TGTGCCAGCAGTCCCACAGGGTGGAATGGCTACACCTTC. Translated: CASSPTGWNGYTF. The genes are TRBV6-5 and TRBJ1-2, with a weak D call TRBD1 (6 bases). Germline values: CDR1 MNHEY, CDR2 SVGAGI. The CDR3 sequence is 13 residues long. V was clipped by 5 bases and J by 6 bases, with 13 bases between them.

The CDR3 nucleotides read TGTGCCAGCGCCCCAGGAGGGGAGAGGAGCGAGCAGTACTTC. Its protein is CASAPGGERSEQYF. This chain joins TRBV6-5 and TRBJ2-7; TRBD2 might be the D (6 bases). The V gene's germline CDR1 is MNHEY and CDR2 SVGAGI. The CDR3 has 14 amino acids. V lost 8 bases, J lost 6 bases, and 20 bases lay in between.

The J gene is TRBJ1-5, the V gene TRBV11-2, with D uncertain. The CDR3 contains 13 residues. V lost 3 bases to trimming and J lost 5 bases, with 8 bases between them. The germline CDR1 and CDR2 sequences are SGHAT and FQNNGV. CDR3 sequence (DNA): TGTGCCAGCAGCTTTGCACCCGATCAGCCCCAGCATTTT. As protein: CASSFAPDQPQHF.

The J gene is TRBJ2-1, the V gene TRBV6-5; 8 nucleotides line up with TRBD1. CDR1 and CDR2 (germline): MNHEY, SVGAGI. The ends lost 0 bases at V and 9 bases at J; junction bases unmatched: 1. This CDR3 is built from 13 residues. CDR3 in DNA: TGTGCCAGCAGTTACTCGACAGGGGTTGAGCAGTTCTTC. It specifies CASSYSTGVEQFF.

The chain recombines TRBV19 with TRBJ2-2; 8 nucleotides align to TRBD2. The germline V gene encodes CDR1 LNHDA and CDR2 SQIVND (reference sequence). The CDR3 consists of 14 residues. J lost 6 bases, V lost 7 bases, and 7 bases had no gene match. The CDR3 DNA is TGTGCCAGTAATTTCGGGAGGGGGTCCGGGGAGCTGTTTTTT. Residues: CASNFGRGSGELFF.

The V call is TRBV2, the J call TRBJ1-6; 7 nucleotides line up with TRBD1. Trimming at V came to 4 bases and at J to 9 bases, leaving 6 bases not matched to a gene. CDR1 is SNHLY, CDR2 FYNNEI, per germline. The CDR3 is made up of 14 amino acids. CDR3 DNA sequence: TGTGCCAGCAGTGCCCGACAGGGCGGTTCACCCCTCCACTTT. This encodes CASSARQGGSPLHF.

This chain connects TRBV19 to TRBJ1-6; TRBD1 matches at 8 bases. Germline values: CDR1 LNHDA, CDR2 SQIVND (reference sequence). The CDR3 consists of 15 residues. V was clipped by 6 bases and J by 5 bases; unmatched bases: 6. As DNA, the CDR3 is TGTGCCAGTAGAATCGGACAGGGCAATAATTCACCCCTCCACTTT. Amino acid sequence: CASRIGQGNNSPLHF.